The 24 T cell receptor beta chains given below trace back to one sample, sequenced in a study of tumor-infiltrating lymphocytes in primary liver carcinoma. A primer matching the constant region was used to make TCR beta cDNA from around 550 ng of total RNA. Generation of the TCR beta libraries relied on three nested multiplex PCR rounds using slightly modified ARM-PCR. Both of the initial two PCR rounds ran for approximately 11 cycles and employed TRBV1-TRBV30 forward primers alongside a C-beta reverse primer. TCRdb redid the calling of the multiplex PCR reads with MiXCR, one entry per CDR3 protein. The sample has roughly 55,000 distinct CDR3 sequences; about two thirds are singletons. Each 20-30 mg portion of unsorted bulk tissue served as the source for co-extraction of RNA and DNA. Sequenced material: liver tumor tissue from sampling region 2. Subset denoted: tumor region T2, inferior pole. The receptors were sampled from a man aged 35 to 55 with primary liver carcinoma and hepatitis B virus infection.

This sequence joins TRBV4-3 and TRBJ2-7; D gene unclear. This CDR3 comprises 15 residues. CDR1 and CDR2 (germline): LGHNA, YSLEER. Trimming shortened V by 7 bases and J by 1 base, and 17 bases separated the two germline ends. The CDR3 DNA is TGCGCCAGCAAACAAGATCTAAGACCATCCTACGAGCAGTACTTC. Amino acid sequence: CASKQDLRPSYEQYF.

As concerns this clonotype: Compared with germline, one end of the junction differs, possibly owing to a read error. CDR3 sequence reads: CTSSLVGRPFEQYF. The CDR3 nucleotides read TGTACCAGCAGTTTAGTAGGCAGACCATTCGAGCAGTACTTC. The chain joins TRBV12-3 or TRBV12-4 to TRBJ2-7; no clear D. CDR3 length: 14 amino acids.

On this clonotype itself: A much larger clone is a single base away; this may be a read error. The chain recombines TRBV11-2 with TRBJ2-3; 11 bases are a match to TRBD2. The CDR3 has 15 residues. CDR1 SGHAT and CDR2 FQNNGV come from the germline V gene. CDR3 sequence: CASRGTSGDTDTQFF. The CDR3 DNA follows: TGTGCCAGCAGAGGGACTAGCGGAGACACAGATACGCAGTTTTTT.

Comments on this clonotype: This sequence may be a read error, since a much larger clone differs from it by one base. The chain links TRBV5-1 to TRBJ2-2; no clear D. The V gene's germline CDR1 is SGHRS and CDR2 YFSETQ. The V end lost 6 bases, the J end lost 4 bases, and 16 bases lay between the germline ends. The CDR3 sequence is 15 residues long. CDR3 in DNA: TGCGCCAGCATCTTTTGGGAACCAGGCACCGGGGAGCTGTTTTTT. It translates to CASIFWEPGTGELFF. The whole variable domain, remainder taken from reference TRBV5-1 and TRBJ2-2, is KAGVTQTPRYLIKTRGQQVTLSCSPISGHRSVSWYQQTPGQGLQFLFEYFSETQRNKGNFPGRFSGRQFSNSRSEMNVSTLELGDSALYLCASIFWEPGTGELFFGEGSRLTVL.

This clonotype was recorded once. The rearrangement uses TRBV12-3 or TRBV12-4 and TRBJ2-1; 7 bases match TRBD2. This CDR3 region has 15 residues. After removal of 9 bases from V and 0 bases from J, the junction contained 8 bases not matched to a gene. CDR3 sequence: CARQSGGSSYNEQFF. CDR3 DNA: TGTGCCAGGCAGTCGGGAGGTAGCTCCTACAATGAGCAGTTCTTC.

As concerns this clonotype: One end of the junction does not line up with germline, which may come from a read error. This chain joins TRBV4-2 and TRBJ2-2; 14 bases fit TRBD2. The germline V gene encodes CDR1 LGHNA and CDR2 YNFKEQ. The CDR3 spans 20 residues. This CDR3 reads CTSNHLRTSGRRANTGELFF. The DNA for the CDR3 is TGTACCAGCAACCATCTCCGGACTAGCGGGAGGAGGGCGAACACCGGGGAGCTGTTTTTT.

This clonotype was counted ten times or more. The chain joins TRBV11-2 to TRBJ2-1, with 7 bases lining up with TRBD2. This CDR3 has 16 amino acids. Unmatched junction bases numbered 14, after V lost 4 bases and J lost 8 bases. Germline CDR1 and CDR2: SGHAT and FQNNGV. CDR3 residues: CASSSRPSGMIYEQFF. The CDR3 DNA reads TGTGCCAGCAGCTCGCGCCCCAGCGGGATGATCTATGAGCAGTTCTTC.

The chain has TRBV6-2 or TRBV6-3 and TRBJ2-1; no clear D gene. Germline CDR1 MNHEY, CDR2 SVGEGT. There are 14 residues in the CDR3. Trimming left V 9 bases short and J 8 bases short, with 20 bases between. In DNA, the CDR3 is TGTGCCAGTAATGGGCTTGCCCCGTGGGATGAGCAGTTCTTC. Translation gives CASNGLAPWDEQFF.

Remarks on this clonotype: The junction shows a germline mismatch at one end, possibly a read error. This chain links TRBV6-1 with TRBJ2-7; TRBD2 is a possible D gene (6 bases). CDR1 is MNHNS and CDR2 is SASEGT in the germline V gene. The CDR3 covers 14 residues. CDR3 coding DNA: TGTGCCAGCAGCGCCGGAGGGAGTAGCTACGAGCGGTACTTC. As protein: CASSAGGSSYERYF.

The V and J genes are TRBV12-3 or TRBV12-4 and TRBJ2-3; a possible D gene is TRBD2 (5 bases). The CDR3 is 13 residues long. Trimming took 4 bases from V and 1 from J, leaving 6 bases between them. CDR3 coding DNA: TGTGCCAGCAGTTCGAGGGGCACAGATACGCAGTATTTT. Encoded protein: CASSSRGTDTQYF.

This clonotype showed up just once. The conserved final phenylalanine or tryptophan is absent from the CDR3, which likely points to a read error. The rearrangement uses TRBV5-1 and TRBJ2-2; perhaps D is TRBD1 or TRBD2 (6 bases each). Germline loops: CDR1 SGHRS, CDR2 YFSETQ. The CDR3 totals 14 residues. CDR3 loop: CASKRGENSGELFS. The CDR3, as DNA: TGCGCCAGTAAAAGGGGGGAGAACAGCGGGGAGCTGTTTTCT.

As regards this clonotype: At one of its ends the junction is not consistent with the germline gene, which may arise from a read error. The J gene is TRBJ2-2, the V gene TRBV28; 7 nucleotides align to TRBD1. The CDR3 sequence is 15 residues long. Germline V gene lookup returns CDR1 MDHEN and CDR2 SYDVKM. The CDR3 DNA follows: TGTGCCGGCAGTTCAAGACAGGGGAACACCGGGGAGCTGTTTTTT. Protein product: CAGSSRQGNTGELFF.

This clonotype appeared once. A much larger clonotype is one base distant, so this may be a read error. The chain has TRBV5-1 and TRBJ2-2, with 7 nucleotides matching TRBD2. CDR3 length: 16 residues. The germline CDR1 and CDR2 sequences are SGHRS and YFSETQ. CDR3 bases: TGCGCCAGCAGCTTCCGCACTAGCGAGAACACCGGGGGGCTGTTTTTT. Residues: CASSFRTSENTGGLFF. Supplemented by reference TRBV5-1 and TRBJ2-2, the full variable domain reads KAGVTQTPRYLIKTRGQQVTLSCSPISGHRSVSWYQQTPGQGLQFLFEYFSETQRNKGNFPGRFSGRQFSNSRSEMNVSTLELGDSALYLCASSFRTSENTGGLFFGEGSRLTVL.

The rearrangement joins TRBV4-1 to TRBJ2-3, with 8 nucleotides matching TRBD2. This CDR3 spans 14 amino acids. Germline V lookup: CDR1 MGHRA, CDR2 YSYEKL. Germline trimming cut 8 bases from V and 1 base from J; bases unmatched to any gene: 5. This CDR3 is CASGRREGTDTQYF. The CDR3 DNA follows: TGCGCCAGCGGGAGGCGGGAGGGCACAGATACGCAGTATTTT.

The CDR3 reads CASSSESSYEQYF. CDR3 bases: TGTGCCAGCAGCTCTGAGAGCTCCTACGAGCAGTACTTC. V and J are TRBV7-9 and TRBJ2-7; D is uncertain. CDR3 size: 13 residues. The germline V gene has CDR1 SEHNR and CDR2 FQNEAQ (reference sequence). Deletions cut 4 bases from V and 0 bases from J, with 7 bases between.

As for this clonotype: At one boundary the junction diverges from the germline segment, which might be a read error. Here the CDR3 reads CSSCHHRGGGELFF. Here the CDR3 DNA reads TGTTCCAGCTGCCACCACAGGGGGGGCGGGGAGCTGTTTTTT. The rearrangement links TRBV12-3 or TRBV12-4 to TRBJ2-2; D may be TRBD1 (8 bases). There are 14 residues in the CDR3.

As to this clonotype: One end of the junction is discordant with germline, which a read error may explain. This chain links TRBV5-4 with TRBJ2-1, with 7 bases fitting TRBD1. Per the germline V gene, CDR1 is SGHNT and CDR2 is YYREEE (reference sequence). This CDR3 is 13 amino acids long. The CDR3: CASGLGQYNEQSF. The CDR3 DNA sequence: TGTGCCAGCGGCTTGGGACAGTACAATGAGCAGTCCTTC.

The table lists this clonotype with many counts. The chain is built from TRBV5-1 and TRBJ2-6; D gene ambiguous. The CDR3 is made up of 18 amino acids. The ends were cut back, 0 bases at V and 0 bases at J, with 13 bases in the middle. Germline loops: CDR1 SGHRS, CDR2 YFSETQ. CDR3 sequence: CASSLGAGPSSGANVLTF. CDR3 bases: TGCGCCAGCAGCTTGGGAGCAGGTCCCTCCTCTGGGGCCAACGTCCTGACTTTC.

The chain joins TRBV11-2 to TRBJ2-3; the D gene is possibly TRBD2 (5 bases). Trimming pared 5 bases from V and 4 bases from J, leaving 16 bases between. Germline CDR1 reads SGHAT; CDR2 reads FQNNGV. This CDR3 is built from 15 residues. Written as DNA, the CDR3 is TGTGCCAGCAGCATGCAAGAGGGTTGGCCAGATACGCAGTATTTT. This sequence encodes CASSMQEGWPDTQYF. Full variable domain (missing parts from reference TRBV11-2 and TRBJ2-3): EAGVAQSPRYKIIEKRQSVAFWCNPISGHATLYWYQQILGQGPKLLIQFQNNGVVDDSQLPKDRFSAERLKGVDSTLKIQPAKLEDSAVYLCASSMQEGWPDTQYFGPGTRLTVL.

To note about this clonotype: Compared with germline, one end of the junction differs, possibly owing to a read error. The CDR3 reads CASCQTFALAGVTDTQYF. The DNA of the CDR3 is TGCGCCAGCTGCCAGACCTTTGCTCTAGCGGGAGTCACCGATACGCAGTATTTT. This chain uses TRBV4-1 with TRBJ2-3; 10 nucleotides align to TRBD2. Looked up from germline, CDR1 is MGHRA and CDR2 is YSYEKL. This CDR3 spans 18 amino acids.

Points on this clonotype: A much larger clone differs from this one at a single base, so this may be a read error. V usage is TRBV5-1 and J usage is TRBJ2-3, with TRBD2 matching 7 bases. There are 15 residues in the CDR3. Germline values: CDR1 SGHRS, CDR2 YFSETQ. CDR3 loop: CPSSLEAGVGDTQYF. CDR3 DNA sequence: TGCCCCAGCAGCTTGGAGGCGGGAGTGGGAGATACGCAGTATTTT. Looking up the rest from reference TRBV5-1 and TRBJ2-3 gives the full variable domain: KAGVTQTPRYLIKTRGQQVTLSCSPISGHRSVSWYQQTPGQGLQFLFEYFSETQRNKGNFPGRFSGRQFSNSRSEMNVSTLELGDSALYLCPSSLEAGVGDTQYFGPGTRLTVL.

The CDR3 here is CASRRADRGENTRAFF. CDR3 in DNA: TGTGCCAGCAGACGAGCCGACAGGGGGGAGAACACTAGAGCTTTCTTT. The V gene is TRBV6-2 or TRBV6-3, the J gene TRBJ1-1; TRBD1 matches at 9 bases. V was pared by 6 bases and J by 10 bases, with 18 bases of the junction left unmatched. This CDR3 contains 16 residues. The V gene's germline CDR1 is MNHEY and CDR2 SVGEGT.

This clonotype was found a few times. At one boundary the junction diverges from the germline segment, which might be a read error. The rearrangement joins TRBV4-2 to TRBJ2-1; D is undetermined. The CDR3 covers 17 residues. CDR1 and CDR2 from the germline V gene are LGHNA and YNFKEQ. The CDR3 loop reads CANSREIGSVLLNEQFF. As DNA, the CDR3 is TGTGCCAACAGCCGAGAAATAGGGTCCGTGCTACTCAATGAGCAGTTCTTC.

The table lists this clonotype with a count of one. The germline gene is not matched at one end of the junction; a read error may be the cause. The CDR3: CGSNQQRLSQVNTGELFF. Here the CDR3 DNA reads TGTGGCAGCAACCAGCAGCGACTTAGTCAGGTGAACACCGGGGAGCTGTTTTTT. The V and J genes are TRBV4-2 and TRBJ2-2; D not resolved. There are 18 residues in the CDR3. Germline loops: CDR1 LGHNA, CDR2 YNFKEQ.